This T cell receptor beta chain was documented in a study of T cells in Graves' hyperthyroidism and ophthalmopathy. CDR1 is MDHEN and CDR2 is SYDVKM in the germline V gene. Trimming pared 3 bases from V and 4 bases from J, leaving 13 bases between. The CDR3 runs 16 residues. This clonotype was recorded at least ten times. Its antigen is unknown. General observations from the study: Blood samples included most of the expanded thyroid clonotypes exceeding 0.001.

Stable Graves' hyperthyroidism meant no ophthalmopathy progression within 18 months. The source material, RNA transcripts, was used to amplify TCR beta CDR3 regions. The TCR CDR3 first-round RT-PCR relied on the HTBI primer set. TCRdb reprocessed the multiplex PCR reads via MiXCR and lists one record per CDR3 protein. The sample holds about 720,000 distinct CDR3 sequences, 15% to 20% seen once. The chain links TRBV28 to TRBJ2-6; a weak D match, TRBD2 (6 bases). The sequencing input was blood. The TCR originated in a man aged 18 to 35 with Graves' hyperthyroidism. The CDR3 DNA is TGTGCCAGCAGTTTGGAGGGTGTGGCCGGGGCCAACGTCCTGACTTTC. It yields the protein CASSLEGVAGANVLTF.